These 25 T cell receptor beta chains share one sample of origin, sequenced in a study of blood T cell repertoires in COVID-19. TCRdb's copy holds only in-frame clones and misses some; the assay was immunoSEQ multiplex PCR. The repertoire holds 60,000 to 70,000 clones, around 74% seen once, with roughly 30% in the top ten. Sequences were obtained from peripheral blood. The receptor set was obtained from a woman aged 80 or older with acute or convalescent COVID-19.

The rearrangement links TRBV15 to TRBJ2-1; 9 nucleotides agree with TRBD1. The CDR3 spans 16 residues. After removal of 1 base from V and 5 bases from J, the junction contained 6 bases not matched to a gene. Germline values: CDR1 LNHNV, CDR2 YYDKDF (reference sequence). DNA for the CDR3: TGTGCCACCAGCAGAGGAGGACAGGGGAGGGACAATGAGCAGTTCTTC. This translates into CATSRGGQGRDNEQFF.

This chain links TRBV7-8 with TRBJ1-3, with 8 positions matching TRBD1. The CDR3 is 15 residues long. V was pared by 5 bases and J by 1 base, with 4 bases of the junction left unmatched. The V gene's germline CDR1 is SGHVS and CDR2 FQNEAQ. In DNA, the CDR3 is TGTGCCAGCAGCAGGACAGGGTTTTCTGGAAACACCATATATTTT. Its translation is CASSRTGFSGNTIYF. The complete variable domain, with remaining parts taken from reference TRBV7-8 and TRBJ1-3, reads GAGVSQSPRYKVAKRGQDVALRCDPISGHVSLFWYQQALGQGPEFLTYFQNEAQLDKSGLPSDRFFAERPEGSVSTLKIQRTQQEDSAVYLCASSRTGFSGNTIYFGEGSWLTVV.

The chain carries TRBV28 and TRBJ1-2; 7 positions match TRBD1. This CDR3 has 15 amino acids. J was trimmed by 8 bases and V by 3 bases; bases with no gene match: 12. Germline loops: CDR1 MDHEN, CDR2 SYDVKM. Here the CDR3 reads CASSFSTGRSSGYTF. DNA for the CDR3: TGTGCCAGCAGTTTTTCGACAGGGAGGTCGTCAGGCTACACCTTC.

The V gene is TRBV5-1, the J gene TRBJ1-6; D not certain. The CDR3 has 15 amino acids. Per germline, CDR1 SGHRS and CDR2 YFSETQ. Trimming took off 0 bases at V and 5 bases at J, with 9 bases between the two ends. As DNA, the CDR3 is TGCGCCAGCAGCTTGGCCGGCAGGAATAATTCACCCCTCCACTTT. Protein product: CASSLAGRNNSPLHF.

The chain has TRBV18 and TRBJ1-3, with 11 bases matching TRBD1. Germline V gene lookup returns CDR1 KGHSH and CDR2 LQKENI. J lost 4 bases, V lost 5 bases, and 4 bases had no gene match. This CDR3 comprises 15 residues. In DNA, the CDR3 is TGTGCCAGCTCAGAGGACAGGGGGCGAGGAAACACCATATATTTT. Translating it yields CASSEDRGRGNTIYF.

The CDR3 region is CASSLMTVSNRYGYTF. CDR3 DNA sequence: TGTGCCAGCAGCCTCATGACAGTCTCTAACCGGTATGGCTACACCTTC. The chain carries TRBV11-3 and TRBJ1-2; the D gene is possibly TRBD1 (5 bases). The V gene's germline CDR1 is SGHNT and CDR2 YENEEA. The CDR3 is 16 amino acids. Trimming took 5 bases from V and 5 from J, leaving 21 bases between them.

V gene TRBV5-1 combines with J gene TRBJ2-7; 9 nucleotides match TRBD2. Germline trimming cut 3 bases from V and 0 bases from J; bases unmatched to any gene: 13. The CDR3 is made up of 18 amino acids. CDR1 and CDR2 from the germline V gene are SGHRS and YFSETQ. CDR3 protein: CASSYYTQGLANSYEQYF. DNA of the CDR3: TGCGCCAGCAGCTATTACACTCAAGGACTAGCGAACTCCTACGAGCAGTACTTC.

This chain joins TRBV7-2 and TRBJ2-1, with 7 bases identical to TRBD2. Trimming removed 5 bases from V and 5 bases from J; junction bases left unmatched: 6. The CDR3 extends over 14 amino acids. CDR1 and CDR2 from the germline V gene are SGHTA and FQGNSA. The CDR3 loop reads CASSRSLANNEQFF. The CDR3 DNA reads TGTGCCAGCAGCCGTTCACTAGCGAACAATGAGCAGTTCTTC.

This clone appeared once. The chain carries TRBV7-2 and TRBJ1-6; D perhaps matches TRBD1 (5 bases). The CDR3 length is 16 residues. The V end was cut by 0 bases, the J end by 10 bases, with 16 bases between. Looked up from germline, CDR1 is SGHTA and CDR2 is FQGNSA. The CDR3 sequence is CASSLARGGSGSPLHF. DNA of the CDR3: TGTGCCAGCAGCTTAGCGCGGGGAGGGTCAGGGTCACCCCTCCACTTT. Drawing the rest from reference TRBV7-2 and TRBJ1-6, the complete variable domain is GAGVSQSPSNKVTEKGKDVELRCDPISGHTALYWYRQSLGQGLEFLIYFQGNSAPDKSGLPSDRFSAERTGGSVSTLTIQRTQQEDSAVYLCASSLARGGSGSPLHFGNGTRLTVT.

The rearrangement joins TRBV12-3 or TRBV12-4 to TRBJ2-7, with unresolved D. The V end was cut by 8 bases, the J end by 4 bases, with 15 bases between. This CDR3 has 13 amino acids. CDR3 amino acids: CASGAAENYEQYF. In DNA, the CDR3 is TGTGCCAGCGGTGCGGCGGAAAATTACGAGCAGTACTTC.

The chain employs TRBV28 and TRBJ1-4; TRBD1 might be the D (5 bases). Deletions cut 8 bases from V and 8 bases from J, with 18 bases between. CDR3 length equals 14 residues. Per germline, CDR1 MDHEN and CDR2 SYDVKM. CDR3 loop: CASGKTGWGEKLFF. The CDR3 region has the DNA TGTGCCAGCGGGAAAACAGGATGGGGCGAAAAACTGTTTTTT. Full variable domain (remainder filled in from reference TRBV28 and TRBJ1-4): DVKVTQSSRYLVKRTGEKVFLECVQDMDHENMFWYRQDPGLGLRLIYFSYDVKMKEKGDIPEGYSVSREKKERFSLILESASTNQTSMYLCASGKTGWGEKLFFGSGTQLSVL.

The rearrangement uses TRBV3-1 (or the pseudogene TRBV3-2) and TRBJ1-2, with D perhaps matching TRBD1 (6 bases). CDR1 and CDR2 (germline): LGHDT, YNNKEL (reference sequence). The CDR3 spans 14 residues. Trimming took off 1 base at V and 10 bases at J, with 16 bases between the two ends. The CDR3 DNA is TGTGCCAGCAGCCAAGGAAGCAGGGGCCCAGACTACACCTTC. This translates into CASSQGSRGPDYTF.

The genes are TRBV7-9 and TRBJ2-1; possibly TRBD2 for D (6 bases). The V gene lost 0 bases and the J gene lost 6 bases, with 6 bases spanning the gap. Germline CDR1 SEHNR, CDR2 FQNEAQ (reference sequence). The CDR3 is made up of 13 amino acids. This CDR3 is CASSLAGGNEQFF. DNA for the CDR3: TGTGCCAGCAGCTTAGCGGGGGGCAATGAGCAGTTCTTC. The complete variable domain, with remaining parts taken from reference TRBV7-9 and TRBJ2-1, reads DTGVSQNPRHKITKRGQNVTFRCDPISEHNRLYWYRQTLGQGPEFLTYFQNEAQLEKSRLLSDRFSAERPKGSFSTLEIQRTEQGDSAMYLCASSLAGGNEQFFGPGTRLTVL.

The CDR3 sequence: CASRPTGGNTGELFF. CDR3 coding DNA: TGTGCCAGCAGGCCGACAGGGGGCAACACCGGGGAGCTGTTTTTT. The chain links TRBV27 to TRBJ2-2; TRBD1 matches at 10 bases. The germline V gene has CDR1 MNHEY and CDR2 SMNVEV (reference sequence). This CDR3 is 15 amino acids long. V was clipped by 6 bases and J by 2 bases; unmatched bases: 3.

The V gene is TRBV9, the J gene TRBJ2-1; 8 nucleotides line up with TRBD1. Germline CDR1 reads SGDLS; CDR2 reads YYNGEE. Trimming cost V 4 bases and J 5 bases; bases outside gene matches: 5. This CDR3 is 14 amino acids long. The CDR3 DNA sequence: TGTGCCAGCAGCAGGGGACAGGCCGACAATGAGCAGTTCTTC. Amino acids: CASSRGQADNEQFF.

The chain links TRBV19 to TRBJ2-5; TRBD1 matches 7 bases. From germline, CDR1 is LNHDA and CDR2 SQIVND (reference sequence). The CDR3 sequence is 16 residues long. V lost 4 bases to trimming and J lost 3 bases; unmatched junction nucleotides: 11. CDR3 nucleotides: TGTGCCAGTAGTACAAGGACAGGTGGAACCGAAGAGACCCAGTACTTC. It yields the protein CASSTRTGGTEETQYF.

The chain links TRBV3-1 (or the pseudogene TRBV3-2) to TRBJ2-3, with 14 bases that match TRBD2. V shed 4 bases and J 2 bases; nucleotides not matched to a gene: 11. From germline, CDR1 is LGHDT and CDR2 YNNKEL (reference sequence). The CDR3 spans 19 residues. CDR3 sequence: CASSLGLGTSGSHTDTQYF. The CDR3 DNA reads TGTGCCAGCAGCCTCGGGCTTGGGACTAGCGGGAGCCACACAGATACGCAGTATTTT.

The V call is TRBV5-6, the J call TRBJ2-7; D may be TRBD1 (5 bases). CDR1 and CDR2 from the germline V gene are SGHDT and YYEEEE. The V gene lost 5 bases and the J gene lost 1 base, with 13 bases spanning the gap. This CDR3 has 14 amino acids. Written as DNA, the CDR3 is TGTGCCAGCAGGCTAGATCAGGGATCCTACGAGCAGTACTTC. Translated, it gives CASRLDQGSYEQYF.

The DNA of the CDR3 is TGTGCCAGCAGTGTCGACAGGGGGCGTGAAAAACTGTTTTTT. Protein sequence: CASSVDRGREKLFF. V is TRBV27 and J is TRBJ1-4; 10 nucleotides agree with TRBD1. Germline V lookup: CDR1 MNHEY, CDR2 SMNVEV (reference sequence). J gave up 7 bases and V 5 bases, and 4 bases lay outside the gene matches. This CDR3 region has 14 residues. The full variable domain, with the rest looked up from reference TRBV27 and TRBJ1-4, is EAQVTQNPRYLITVTGKKLTVTCSQNMNHEYMSWYRQDPGLGLRQIYYSMNVEVTDKGDVPEGYKVSRKEKRNFPLILESPSPNQTSLYFCASSVDRGREKLFFGSGTQLSVL.

The CDR3 coding sequence is TGCGCCAGCAGCAGGTATCCGGCTAGCGGTTCGAACCCCTCCTACGAGCAGTACTTC. Translated, it gives CASSRYPASGSNPSYEQYF. The chain has TRBV5-1 and TRBJ2-7; 7 nucleotides match TRBD2. Losses at the gene ends were 4 bases for V and 0 bases for J; bases not matched to a gene: 19. The CDR3 has 19 residues. CDR1 is SGHRS and CDR2 is YFSETQ in the germline V gene. The full variable domain, rest sourced from reference TRBV5-1 and TRBJ2-7, is KAGVTQTPRYLIKTRGQQVTLSCSPISGHRSVSWYQQTPGQGLQFLFEYFSETQRNKGNFPGRFSGRQFSNSRSEMNVSTLELGDSALYLCASSRYPASGSNPSYEQYFGPGTRLTVT.

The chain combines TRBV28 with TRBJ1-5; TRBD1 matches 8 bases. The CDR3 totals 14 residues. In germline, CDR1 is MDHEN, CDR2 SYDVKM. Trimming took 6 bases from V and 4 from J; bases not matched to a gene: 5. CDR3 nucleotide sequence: TGTGCCAGCAGACAACAGGGGGATAATCAGCCCCAGCATTTT. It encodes CASRQQGDNQPQHF. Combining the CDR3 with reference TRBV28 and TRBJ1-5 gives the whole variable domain DVKVTQSSRYLVKRTGEKVFLECVQDMDHENMFWYRQDPGLGLRLIYFSYDVKMKEKGDIPEGYSVSREKKERFSLILESASTNQTSMYLCASRQQGDNQPQHFGDGTRLSIL.

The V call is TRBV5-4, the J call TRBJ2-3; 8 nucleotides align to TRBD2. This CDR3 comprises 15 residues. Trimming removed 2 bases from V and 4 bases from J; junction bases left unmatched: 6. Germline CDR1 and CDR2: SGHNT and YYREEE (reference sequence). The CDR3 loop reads CASSFAAGAADTQYF. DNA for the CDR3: TGTGCCAGCAGCTTTGCAGCGGGAGCCGCAGATACGCAGTATTTT.

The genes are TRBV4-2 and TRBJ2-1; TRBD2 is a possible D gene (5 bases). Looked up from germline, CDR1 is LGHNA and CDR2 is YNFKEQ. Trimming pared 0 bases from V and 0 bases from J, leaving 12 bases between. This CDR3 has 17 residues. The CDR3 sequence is CASSQEGTGSSYNEQFF. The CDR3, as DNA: TGTGCCAGCAGCCAAGAGGGAACGGGGAGCTCCTACAATGAGCAGTTCTTC.

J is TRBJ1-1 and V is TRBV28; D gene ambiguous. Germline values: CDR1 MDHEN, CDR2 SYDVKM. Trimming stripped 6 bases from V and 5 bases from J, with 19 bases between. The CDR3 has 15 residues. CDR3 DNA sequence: TGTGCCAGCAGCCTTCGGACGGCGCCGGGAACTGAAGCTTTCTTT. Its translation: CASSLRTAPGTEAFF. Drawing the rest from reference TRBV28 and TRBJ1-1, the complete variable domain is DVKVTQSSRYLVKRTGEKVFLECVQDMDHENMFWYRQDPGLGLRLIYFSYDVKMKEKGDIPEGYSVSREKKERFSLILESASTNQTSMYLCASSLRTAPGTEAFFGQGTRLTVV.

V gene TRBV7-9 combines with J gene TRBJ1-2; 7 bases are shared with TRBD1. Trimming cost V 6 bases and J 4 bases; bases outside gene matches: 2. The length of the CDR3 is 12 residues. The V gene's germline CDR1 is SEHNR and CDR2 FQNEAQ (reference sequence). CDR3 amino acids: CASRRDSYGYTF. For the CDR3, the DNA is TGTGCCAGCAGGAGGGACAGCTATGGCTACACCTTC.